The rows below give T cell receptor beta chains drawn from one sample of a study of blood T cell repertoires in COVID-19. Repertoires were generated with immunoSEQ multiplex PCR, while TCRdb's copy carries only in-frame clones and drops some. The repertoire holds around 20,000 clones, more than 75% seen once, with around 10% in the top ten. Input material: peripheral blood. All receptors come from a human donor in a cohort sampled during active COVID-19. CDR3s include the opening cysteine and the closing phenylalanine or tryptophan. Fields, in order: CDR3 protein, CDR3 DNA, J gene, CDR3 length, D gene, clone size, V gene. The D gene is left open where the match is weak. Only part of the rows carry a size: once, few, many, or a class if the clone is expanded.

CASSTGDGNEQFF TGTGCCAGCAGCACAGGGGACGGCAATGAGCAGTTCTTC TRBJ2-1 13 TRBD1 few TRBV6-4
CASSLFHRGRLDEQYF TGTGCCAGCAGCCTATTTCACAGGGGGCGCTTAGACGAGCAGTACTTC TRBJ2-7 16 TRBD1 NA TRBV3-1/TRBV3-2
CASSPTGWTLGEKLFF TGCGCCAGCAGCCCCACGGGGTGGACTCTTGGGGAAAAACTGTTTTTT TRBJ1-4 16 NA NA TRBV4-1
CASSRSREGETQYF TGTGCCAGCAGCCGGAGCAGGGAGGGAGAGACCCAGTACTTC TRBJ2-5 14 TRBD2 NA TRBV7-9
CASSPYSAEAFF TGTGCCAGCAGCCCCTACAGTGCTGAAGCTTTCTTT TRBJ1-1 12 NA few TRBV7-8
CASSLDGLGGEWANEKLFF TGTGCCAGCAGCTTAGATGGTTTGGGAGGGGAGTGGGCTAATGAAAAACTGTTTTTT TRBJ1-4 19 NA NA TRBV11-2
CASKGGHGYTF TGTGCCAGCAAGGGGGGGCATGGCTACACCTTC TRBJ1-2 11 NA NA TRBV25-1
CASSLGRGETQYF TGTGCCAGCAGCTTAGGCAGGGGAGAGACCCAGTACTTC TRBJ2-5 13 NA few TRBV7-3
CASSFGSFNEKLFF TGTGCCAGCTCCTTCGGTTCCTTTAATGAAAAACTGTTTTTT TRBJ1-4 14 NA NA TRBV7-9
CASSPPLTVTGYNEQFF TGCGCCAGCAGCCCACCCCTGACGGTTACGGGCTACAATGAGCAGTTCTTC TRBJ2-1 17 NA NA TRBV4-3
CASSSNPGQETQYF TGTGCCAGCAGCTCTAATCCGGGGCAAGAGACCCAGTACTTC TRBJ2-5 14 NA NA TRBV7-3
CASQIAVQETQYF TGTGCCAGTCAAATAGCGGTTCAAGAGACCCAGTACTTC TRBJ2-5 13 NA NA TRBV28
CASSRGQQQETQYF TGCGCCAGCAGCAGGGGACAGCAACAAGAGACCCAGTACTTC TRBJ2-5 14 TRBD1 NA TRBV5-1
CASSQSRADTIYF TGTGCCAGTAGTCAATCCAGGGCGGACACCATATATTTT TRBJ1-3 13 NA NA TRBV19
CASSTTPRAEAFF TGTGCCAGCAGTACGACCCCCAGGGCTGAAGCTTTCTTT TRBJ1-1 13 NA NA TRBV27
CAWRRGGRHLYGYTF TGTGCCTGGAGAAGGGGGGGGAGACATCTTTATGGCTACACCTTC TRBJ1-2 15 NA NA TRBV30
CASSQGSYSNQPQHF TGTGCCAGCAGCCAAGGAAGCTATAGCAATCAGCCCCAGCATTTT TRBJ1-5 15 NA once TRBV4-2
CASSLGLAGGRDTQYF TGTGCCAGCAGTCTGGGACTAGCGGGAGGGAGGGATACGCAGTATTTT TRBJ2-3 16 TRBD2 NA TRBV28
CASIQAGYTDTQYF TGTGCCAGCATTCAGGCGGGATACACAGATACGCAGTATTTT TRBJ2-3 14 NA NA TRBV27
CASSARTATGELFF TGTGCCAGCAGCGCTAGGACAGCCACCGGGGAGCTGTTTTTT TRBJ2-2 14 NA NA TRBV9
CASSGWGDTEAFF TGTGCCAGCAGTGGCTGGGGGGACACTGAAGCTTTCTTT TRBJ1-1 13 NA NA TRBV27
CATSDSTGGEKQYF TGTGCCACCAGTGATTCGACAGGGGGTGAAAAGCAGTACTTC TRBJ2-7 14 TRBD1 few TRBV24-1
CAISESGGGGPQETQYF TGTGCCATCAGTGAGTCGGGGGGCGGGGGGCCTCAAGAGACCCAGTACTTC TRBJ2-5 17 TRBD2 NA TRBV10-3
CASGWTGGASGANVLTF TGTGCCAGCGGATGGACAGGGGGCGCAAGTGGGGCCAACGTCCTGACTTTC TRBJ2-6 17 TRBD1 NA TRBV27